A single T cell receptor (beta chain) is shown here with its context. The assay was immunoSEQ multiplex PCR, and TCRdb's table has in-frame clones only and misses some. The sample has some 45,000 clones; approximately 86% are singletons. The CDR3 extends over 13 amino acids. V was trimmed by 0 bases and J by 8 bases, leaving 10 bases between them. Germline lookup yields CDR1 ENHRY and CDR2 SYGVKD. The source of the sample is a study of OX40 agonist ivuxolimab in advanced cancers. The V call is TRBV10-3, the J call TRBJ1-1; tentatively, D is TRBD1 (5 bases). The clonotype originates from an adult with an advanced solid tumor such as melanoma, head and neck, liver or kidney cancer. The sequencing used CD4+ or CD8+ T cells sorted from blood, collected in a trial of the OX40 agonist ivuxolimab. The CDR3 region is CAISESQRGEAFF. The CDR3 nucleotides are TGTGCCATCAGTGAGTCCCAAAGGGGCGAAGCTTTCTTT.